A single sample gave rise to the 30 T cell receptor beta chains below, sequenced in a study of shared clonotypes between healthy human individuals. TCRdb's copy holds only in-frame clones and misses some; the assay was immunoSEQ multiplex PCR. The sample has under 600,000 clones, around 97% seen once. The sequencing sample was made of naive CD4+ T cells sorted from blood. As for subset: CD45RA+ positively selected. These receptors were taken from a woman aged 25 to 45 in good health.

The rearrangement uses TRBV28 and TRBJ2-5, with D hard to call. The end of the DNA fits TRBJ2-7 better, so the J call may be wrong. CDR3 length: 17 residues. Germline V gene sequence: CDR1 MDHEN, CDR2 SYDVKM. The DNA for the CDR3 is TGTGCCAGCAGTTTTCTCTACCGGGCCTATGGCACCTACGAGCAGTACTTC. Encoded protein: CASSFLYRAYGTYEQYF.

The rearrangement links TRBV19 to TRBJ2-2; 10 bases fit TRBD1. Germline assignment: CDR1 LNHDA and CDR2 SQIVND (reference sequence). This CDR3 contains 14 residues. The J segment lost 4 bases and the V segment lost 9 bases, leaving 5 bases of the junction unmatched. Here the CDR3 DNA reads TGTGCCAGCGAAAGGGACAGGGGCACCGGGGAGCTGTTTTTT. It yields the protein CASERDRGTGELFF.

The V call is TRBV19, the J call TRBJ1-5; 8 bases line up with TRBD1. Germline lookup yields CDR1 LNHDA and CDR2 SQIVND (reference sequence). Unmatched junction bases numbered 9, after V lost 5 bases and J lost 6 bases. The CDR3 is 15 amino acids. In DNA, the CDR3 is TGTGCCAGTAGTGGCGGGACAGGAATTGGTCAGCCCCAGCATTTT. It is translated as CASSGGTGIGQPQHF.

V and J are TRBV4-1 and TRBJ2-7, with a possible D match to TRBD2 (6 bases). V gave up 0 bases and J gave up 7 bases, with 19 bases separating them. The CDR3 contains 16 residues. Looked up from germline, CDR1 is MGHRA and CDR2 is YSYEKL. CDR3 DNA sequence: TGCGCCAGCAGCCAAGATGAATCGCGGGGACTTGGAGAGCAGTACTTC. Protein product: CASSQDESRGLGEQYF.

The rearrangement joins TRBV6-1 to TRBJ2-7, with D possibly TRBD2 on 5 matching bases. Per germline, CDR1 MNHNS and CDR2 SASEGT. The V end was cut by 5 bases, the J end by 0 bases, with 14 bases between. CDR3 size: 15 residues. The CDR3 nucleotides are TGTGCCAGCAGTCTGCTAGCCGAGAGCTCCTACGAGCAGTACTTC. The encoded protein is CASSLLAESSYEQYF.

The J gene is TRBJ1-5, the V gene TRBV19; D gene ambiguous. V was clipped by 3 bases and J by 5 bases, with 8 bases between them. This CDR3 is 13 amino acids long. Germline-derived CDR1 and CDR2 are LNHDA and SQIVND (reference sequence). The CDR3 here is CASSMGLHQPQHF. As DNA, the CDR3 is TGTGCCAGTAGTATGGGTCTCCATCAGCCCCAGCATTTT.

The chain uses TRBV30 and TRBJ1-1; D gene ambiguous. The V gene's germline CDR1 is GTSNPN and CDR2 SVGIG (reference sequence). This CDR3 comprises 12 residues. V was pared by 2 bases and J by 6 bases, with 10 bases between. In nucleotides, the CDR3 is TGTGCCTGGAGTTTTTTCGGTTCTGAAGCTTTCTTT. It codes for CAWSFFGSEAFF.

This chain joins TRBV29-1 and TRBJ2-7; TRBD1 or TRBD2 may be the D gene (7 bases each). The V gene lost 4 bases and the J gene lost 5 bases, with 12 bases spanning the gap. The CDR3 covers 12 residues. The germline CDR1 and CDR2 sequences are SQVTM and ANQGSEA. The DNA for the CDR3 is TGCAGCGTTGGGGGAGGGGGCCACGAGCAGTACTTC. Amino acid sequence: CSVGGGGHEQYF.

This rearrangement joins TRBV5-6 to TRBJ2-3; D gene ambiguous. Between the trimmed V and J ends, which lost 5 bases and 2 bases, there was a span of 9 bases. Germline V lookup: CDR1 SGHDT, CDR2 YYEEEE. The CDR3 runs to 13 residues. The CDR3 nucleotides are TGTGCCAGCAGTCAACCCCCCACAGATACGCAGTATTTT. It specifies CASSQPPTDTQYF.

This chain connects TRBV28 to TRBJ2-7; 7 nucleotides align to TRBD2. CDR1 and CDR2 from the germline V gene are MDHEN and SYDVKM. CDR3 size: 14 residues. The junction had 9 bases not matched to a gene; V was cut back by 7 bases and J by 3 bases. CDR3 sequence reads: CASTPGGTVYEQYF. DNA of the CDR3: TGTGCCAGCACCCCGGGGGGTACGGTCTACGAGCAGTACTTC.

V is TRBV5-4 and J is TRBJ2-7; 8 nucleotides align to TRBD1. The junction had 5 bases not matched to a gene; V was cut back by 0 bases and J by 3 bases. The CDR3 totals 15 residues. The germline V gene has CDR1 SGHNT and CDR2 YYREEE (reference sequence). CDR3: CASSLAQDRGYEQYF. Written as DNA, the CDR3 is TGTGCCAGCAGCTTGGCCCAAGACAGGGGCTACGAGCAGTACTTC.

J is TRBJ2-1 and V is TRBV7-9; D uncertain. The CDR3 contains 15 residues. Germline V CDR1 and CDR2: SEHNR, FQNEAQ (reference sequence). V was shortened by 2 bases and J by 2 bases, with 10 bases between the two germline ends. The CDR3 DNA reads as TGTGCCAGCAGCTTACATAGGAGCGCCTACAATGAGCAGTTCTTC. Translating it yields CASSLHRSAYNEQFF.

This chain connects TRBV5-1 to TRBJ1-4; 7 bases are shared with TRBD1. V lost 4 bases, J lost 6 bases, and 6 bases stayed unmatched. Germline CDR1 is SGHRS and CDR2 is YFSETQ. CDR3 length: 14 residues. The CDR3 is CASSATGEDEKLFF. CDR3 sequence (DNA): TGCGCCAGCAGCGCTACAGGGGAGGATGAAAAACTGTTTTTT.

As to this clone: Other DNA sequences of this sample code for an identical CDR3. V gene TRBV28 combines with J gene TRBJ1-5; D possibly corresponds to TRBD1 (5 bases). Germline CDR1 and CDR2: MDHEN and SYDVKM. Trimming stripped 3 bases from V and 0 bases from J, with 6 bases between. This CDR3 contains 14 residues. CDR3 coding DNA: TGTGCCAGCAGTTTCGGGGGTAGCAATCAGCCCCAGCATTTT. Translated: CASSFGGSNQPQHF. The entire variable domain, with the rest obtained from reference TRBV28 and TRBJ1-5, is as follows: DVKVTQSSRYLVKRTGEKVFLECVQDMDHENMFWYRQDPGLGLRLIYFSYDVKMKEKGDIPEGYSVSREKKERFSLILESASTNQTSMYLCASSFGGSNQPQHFGDGTRLSIL.

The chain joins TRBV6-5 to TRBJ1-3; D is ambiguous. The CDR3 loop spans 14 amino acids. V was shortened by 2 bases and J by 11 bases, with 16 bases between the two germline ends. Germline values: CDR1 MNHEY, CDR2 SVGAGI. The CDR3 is CASSYGNLGVPIYF. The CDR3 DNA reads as TGTGCCAGCAGTTACGGGAATCTTGGGGTGCCCATATATTTT.

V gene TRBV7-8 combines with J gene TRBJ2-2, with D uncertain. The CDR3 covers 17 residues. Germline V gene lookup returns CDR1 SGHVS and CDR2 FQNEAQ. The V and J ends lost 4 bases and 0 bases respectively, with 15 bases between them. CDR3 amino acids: CASSWVTGGANTGELFF. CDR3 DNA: TGTGCCAGCAGCTGGGTCACGGGCGGAGCGAACACCGGGGAGCTGTTTTTT.

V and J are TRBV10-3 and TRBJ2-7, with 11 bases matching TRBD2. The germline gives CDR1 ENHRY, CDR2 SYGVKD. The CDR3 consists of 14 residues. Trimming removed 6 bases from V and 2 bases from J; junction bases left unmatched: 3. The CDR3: CAISGTSGAYEQYF. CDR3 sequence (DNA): TGTGCCATCAGCGGGACTAGCGGAGCCTACGAGCAGTACTTC.

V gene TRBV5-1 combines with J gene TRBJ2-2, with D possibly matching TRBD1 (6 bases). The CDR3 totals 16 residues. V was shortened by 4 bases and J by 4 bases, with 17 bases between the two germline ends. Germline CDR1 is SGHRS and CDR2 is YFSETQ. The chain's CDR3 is CASSGTGLEFTGELFF. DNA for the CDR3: TGCGCCAGCAGCGGAACAGGGTTGGAGTTCACCGGGGAGCTGTTTTTT.

The CDR3 sequence: CASSLETGVDTQYF. The CDR3 coding sequence is TGTGCCAGCAGCCTAGAAACAGGGGTAGATACGCAGTATTTT. V usage is TRBV7-3 and J usage is TRBJ2-3; 7 bases are a match to TRBD1. Germline V gives CDR1 SGHTA, CDR2 FQGTGA. The J segment lost 5 bases and the V segment lost 5 bases, leaving 7 bases of the junction unmatched. The CDR3 has 14 residues.

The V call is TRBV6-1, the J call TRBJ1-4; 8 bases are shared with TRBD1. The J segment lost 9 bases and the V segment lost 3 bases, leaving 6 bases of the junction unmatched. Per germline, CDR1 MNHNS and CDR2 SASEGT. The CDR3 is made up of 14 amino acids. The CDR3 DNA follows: TGTGCCAGCAGTGATCGGGGACAGGTCAAAAAACTGTTTTTT. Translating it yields CASSDRGQVKKLFF.

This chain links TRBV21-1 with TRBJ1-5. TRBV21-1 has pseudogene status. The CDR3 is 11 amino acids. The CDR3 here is CASSKGQPQHF. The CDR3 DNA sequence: TGTGCCAGCAGCAAAGGTCAGCCCCAGCATTTT.

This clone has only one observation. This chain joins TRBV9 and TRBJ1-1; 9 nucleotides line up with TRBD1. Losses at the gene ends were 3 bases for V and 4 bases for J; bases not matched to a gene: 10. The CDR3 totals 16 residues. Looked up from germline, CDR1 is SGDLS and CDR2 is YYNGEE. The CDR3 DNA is TGTGCCAGCAGCGGCGATACCGGGACAGGGATCACTGAAGCTTTCTTT. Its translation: CASSGDTGTGITEAFF.

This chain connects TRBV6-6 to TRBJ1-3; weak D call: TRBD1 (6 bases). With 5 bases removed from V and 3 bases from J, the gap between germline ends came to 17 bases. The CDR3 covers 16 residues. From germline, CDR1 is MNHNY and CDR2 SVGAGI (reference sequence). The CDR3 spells CASSPHREFIGNTIYF. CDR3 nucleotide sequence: TGTGCCAGCAGTCCCCACAGGGAGTTCATTGGAAACACCATATATTTT.

The CDR3 sequence is CATSRGPPPGPYEQYF. The CDR3 DNA follows: TGTGCCACCAGCAGAGGCCCCCCGCCGGGTCCCTACGAGCAGTACTTC. The gene calls are TRBV15 and TRBJ2-7, with D uncertain. Trimming cost V 1 base and J 2 bases, with 15 bases left between them. There are 16 residues in the CDR3. Germline values: CDR1 LNHNV, CDR2 YYDKDF (reference sequence).

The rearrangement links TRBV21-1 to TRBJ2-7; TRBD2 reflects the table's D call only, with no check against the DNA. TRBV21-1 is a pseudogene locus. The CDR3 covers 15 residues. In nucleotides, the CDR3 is TGTGCCAGCAGCAAGTTAGCTAGCGGAGCCTACGAGCAGTACTTC. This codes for CASSKLASGAYEQYF.

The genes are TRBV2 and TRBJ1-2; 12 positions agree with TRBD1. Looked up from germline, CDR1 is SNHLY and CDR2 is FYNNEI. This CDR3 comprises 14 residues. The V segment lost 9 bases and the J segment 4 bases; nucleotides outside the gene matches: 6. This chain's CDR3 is CARGDRGPFYGYTF. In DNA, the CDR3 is TGTGCCAGGGGGGACAGGGGGCCTTTCTATGGCTACACCTTC.

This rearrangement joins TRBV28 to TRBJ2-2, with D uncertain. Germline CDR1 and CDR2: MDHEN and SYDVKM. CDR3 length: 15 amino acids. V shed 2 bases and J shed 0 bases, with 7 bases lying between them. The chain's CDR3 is CASSLHYPNTGELFF. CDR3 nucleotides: TGTGCCAGCAGTTTACACTACCCGAACACCGGGGAGCTGTTTTTT.

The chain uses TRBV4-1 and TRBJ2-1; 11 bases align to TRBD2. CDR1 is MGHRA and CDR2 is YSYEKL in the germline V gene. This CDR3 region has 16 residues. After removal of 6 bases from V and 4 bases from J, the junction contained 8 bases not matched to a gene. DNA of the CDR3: TGCGCCAGCAGTCACCCGGGACTAGCGGTATACAATGAGCAGTTCTTC. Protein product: CASSHPGLAVYNEQFF.

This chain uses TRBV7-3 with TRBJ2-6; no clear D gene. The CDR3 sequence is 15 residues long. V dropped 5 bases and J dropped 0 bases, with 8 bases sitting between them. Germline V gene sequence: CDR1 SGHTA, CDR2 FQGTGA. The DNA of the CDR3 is TGTGCCAGCAGCCTTGGTCGCTCTGGGGCCAACGTCCTGACTTTC. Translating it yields CASSLGRSGANVLTF.

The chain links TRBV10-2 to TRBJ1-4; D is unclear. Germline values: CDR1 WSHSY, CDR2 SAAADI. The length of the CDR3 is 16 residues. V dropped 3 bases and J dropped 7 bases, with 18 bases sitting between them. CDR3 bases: TGCGCCAGCAGTGATCGACTCCCTGGCTCGGGTGAAAAACTGTTTTTT. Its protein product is CASSDRLPGSGEKLFF.